This passage covers 21 T cell receptor beta chains from one sample sequenced in a study of regulatory T cells in long-lasting Graves disease. CDR3 regions were amplified by Arm-PCR using iRepertoire HTBI primers to build TCR beta libraries. One entry per CDR3 protein, called by TCRdb with MiXCR from the multiplex PCR reads. This sample carries hundreds of thousands of distinct CDR3 sequences, under 20% of them seen once, and the ten largest clones take 15% to 20%. Specified time point: newly diagnosed GD, antithyroid drugs for less than 3 months. From RNA extracted from PBMCs, the TCR library was made. The same sample was also used in a study of T cells in Graves' hyperthyroidism and ophthalmopathy.

The sample in question was peripheral blood mononuclear cells (PBMCs), obtained at new diagnosis, from a patient treated with antithyroid drugs. Every receptor here comes from a woman aged 30 to 39 with Graves disease.

This clonotype was picked up a small number of times. This rearrangement joins TRBV20-1 to TRBJ2-6, with D maybe TRBD2 (5 bases). The CDR3 sequence is 15 residues long. Germline V gives CDR1 DFQATT, CDR2 SNEGSKA (reference sequence). V lost 0 bases and J 1 base, leaving 7 bases between the germline ends. The chain's CDR3 is CSAREEVSGANVLTF. CDR3 DNA sequence: TGCAGTGCTAGAGAGGAGGTTTCTGGGGCCAACGTCCTGACTTTC.

The chain joins TRBV10-2 to TRBJ2-3, with 9 bases fitting TRBD2. CDR3 size: 14 residues. CDR1 and CDR2 from the germline V gene are WSHSY and SAAADI. V lost 7 bases, J lost 3 bases, and 5 bases stayed unmatched. The chain's CDR3 is CASTLAGVTDTQYF. The CDR3 nucleotides read TGCGCCAGCACCTTAGCGGGAGTGACAGATACGCAGTATTTT.

This clonotype appeared a few times. The chain combines TRBV3-1 with TRBJ2-7; unclear D gene. Germline loops: CDR1 LGHDT, CDR2 YNNKEL (reference sequence). The CDR3 is made up of 14 amino acids. V gave up 3 bases and J gave up 1 base, with 10 bases separating them. CDR3 in amino acids: CASSHQALSYEQYF. CDR3 bases: TGTGCCAGCAGCCACCAGGCCCTATCCTACGAGCAGTACTTC.

This clonotype was seen repeatedly, ten times or more. This chain uses TRBV28 with TRBJ2-1; a possible D gene is TRBD1 (6 bases). V was trimmed by 3 bases and J by 7 bases, leaving 22 bases between them. CDR3 length: 17 residues. Germline assignment: CDR1 MDHEN and CDR2 SYDVKM. The CDR3 reads CASSFLGTGQKNNEQFF. The CDR3 DNA follows: TGTGCCAGCAGTTTTTTAGGAACCGGACAGAAGAATAATGAGCAGTTCTTC. The whole variable domain, remainder taken from reference TRBV28 and TRBJ2-1, is DVKVTQSSRYLVKRTGEKVFLECVQDMDHENMFWYRQDPGLGLRLIYFSYDVKMKEKGDIPEGYSVSREKKERFSLILESASTNQTSMYLCASSFLGTGQKNNEQFFGPGTRLTVL.

This clonotype was counted at least ten times. This chain uses TRBV6-5 with TRBJ2-7; TRBD2 might be the D (6 bases). V was pared by 0 bases and J by 3 bases, with 12 bases between. The CDR3 loop spans 15 amino acids. The germline CDR1 and CDR2 sequences are MNHEY and SVGAGI. CDR3 bases: TGTGCCAGCAGTTACTCGGCGGGAAGCCTCTACGAGCAGTACTTC. Translated, it gives CASSYSAGSLYEQYF.

Turning to this clonotype: Germline and junction disagree at one end, which may indicate a read error. The chain couples TRBV12-3 or TRBV12-4 to TRBJ2-7; D gene ambiguous. CDR3 length: 12 residues. DNA of the CDR3: TGTGCCGGCAGTTTACCCCCCGGCGAGCAGTACTTC. It specifies CAGSLPPGEQYF.

The V gene is TRBV2, the J gene TRBJ1-5; TRBD1 aligns across 9 bases. J lost 7 bases, V lost 5 bases, and 6 bases had no gene match. There are 14 residues in the CDR3. CDR1 and CDR2 (germline): SNHLY, FYNNEI. In nucleotides, the CDR3 is TGTGCCAGCAGTCGGGACAGGGCAAGGCAGCCCCAGCATTTT. It codes for CASSRDRARQPQHF. Full variable domain (remainder filled in from reference TRBV2 and TRBJ1-5): EPEVTQTPSHQVTQMGQEVILRCVPISNHLYFYWYRQILGQKVEFLVSFYNNEISEKSEIFDDQFSVERPDGSNFTLKIRSTKLEDSAMYFCASSRDRARQPQHFGDGTRLSIL.

This clonotype has ten or more counts. J is TRBJ1-2 and V is TRBV29-1; TRBD1 might be the D (6 bases). Per the germline V gene, CDR1 is SQVTM and CDR2 is ANQGSEA. The CDR3 has 13 residues. The V gene lost 0 bases and the J gene lost 8 bases, with 13 bases spanning the gap. DNA of the CDR3: TGCAGCGTTGAAGAAGGGGGTCGTCTCGGCTACACCTTC. This encodes CSVEEGGRLGYTF.

This clonotype was observed a single time. This may be a read error, as it is one base from a much larger clone. The chain couples TRBV6-2 or TRBV6-3 to TRBJ1-1, with TRBD1 as a possible D gene (5 bases). The CDR3 is 14 residues long. The germline V gene has CDR1 MNHEY and CDR2 SVGEGT. The CDR3 sequence: CASRVWEGSTEAFF. CDR3 bases: TGTGCTAGCCGCGTTTGGGAGGGGTCCACTGAAGCTTTCTTT.

This clonotype was found a few times. The rearrangement uses TRBV2 and TRBJ2-2; D is tentatively TRBD1 or TRBD2 (6 bases each). The CDR3 is 13 residues long. Germline V gene data show CDR1 as SNHLY and CDR2 as FYNNEI. V was pared by 3 bases and J by 6 bases, with 8 bases between. CDR3 nucleotide sequence: TGTGCCAGCAGTGATGGGGGGCCCGGGGAGCTGTTTTTT. This translates into CASSDGGPGELFF. Combining the CDR3 with reference TRBV2 and TRBJ2-2 gives the whole variable domain EPEVTQTPSHQVTQMGQEVILRCVPISNHLYFYWYRQILGQKVEFLVSFYNNEISEKSEIFDDQFSVERPDGSNFTLKIRSTKLEDSAMYFCASSDGGPGELFFGEGSRLTVL.

This clonotype was observed a few times. The chain has TRBV29-1 and TRBJ1-2; D unclear. The CDR3 totals 11 residues. Germline V gene lookup returns CDR1 SQVTM and CDR2 ANQGSEA. The V gene lost 5 bases and the J gene lost 1 base, with 5 bases spanning the gap. In DNA form, the CDR3 reads TGCAGCGTTTGGGTTAACTATGGCTACACCTTC. Protein: CSVWVNYGYTF.

This clonotype occurred many times. This chain joins TRBV6-1 and TRBJ1-5, with 7 positions matching TRBD1. The germline V gene has CDR1 MNHNS and CDR2 SASEGT. The CDR3 covers 15 residues. Unmatched junction bases numbered 13, after V lost 5 bases and J lost 9 bases. Here the CDR3 reads CASSRTGQSHPPQHF. CDR3 in DNA: TGTGCCAGCAGTCGAACGGGACAGAGTCACCCGCCCCAGCATTTT.

The gene calls are TRBV20-1 and TRBJ2-2, with TRBD2 identical over 7 bases. CDR3 length: 15 residues. Germline V gene sequence: CDR1 DFQATT, CDR2 SNEGSKA (reference sequence). V gave up 1 base and J gave up 1 base; unmatched junction bases: 3. CDR3 sequence (DNA): TGCAGTGCTAGAGGGCTAGCGGTGAACACCGGGGAGCTGTTTTTT. This translates into CSARGLAVNTGELFF.

V and J are TRBV7-9 and TRBJ1-3; perhaps TRBD1 as D (6 bases). V shed 10 bases and J shed 3 bases, with 13 bases lying between them. The CDR3 length is 13 residues. Germline V CDR1 and CDR2: SEHNR, FQNEAQ (reference sequence). The CDR3 sequence is CAIHRAGGNTIYF. CDR3 in DNA: TGTGCCATCCACAGGGCTGGTGGAAACACCATATATTTT.

This chain joins TRBV6-9 and TRBJ1-1; 7 bases match TRBD1. CDR1 and CDR2 (germline): MNHGY, SVAAGI. This CDR3 has 14 residues. Trimming removed 3 bases from V and 6 bases from J; junction bases left unmatched: 7. This CDR3 reads CASSYVRGVAEAFF. The CDR3 coding sequence is TGTGCCAGCAGTTACGTCAGGGGGGTCGCTGAAGCTTTCTTT.

As regards this clonotype: A much more abundant neighbour one base away suggests this may be a read error. For the CDR3, the DNA is TGTGCCAGCTCAACCGGGACGGTAACCTACGAGCAGTACTTC. This translates into CASSTGTVTYEQYF. The rearrangement joins TRBV18 to TRBJ2-7; D may match TRBD1 or TRBD2 (5 bases each). The V gene lost 5 bases and the J gene lost 2 bases, with 13 bases spanning the gap. The CDR3 contains 14 residues. CDR1 KGHSH and CDR2 LQKENI come from the germline V gene.

This clonotype was seen a single time. The chain's CDR3 is CAISGAGAYNEQFF. Written as DNA, the CDR3 is TGTGCCATCAGTGGGGCAGGAGCTTACAATGAGCAGTTCTTC. The chain couples TRBV10-3 to TRBJ2-1; D is ambiguous. The CDR3 has 14 residues. The germline V and J ends were trimmed by 4 bases and 4 bases, with 11 bases remaining between them. Germline V gene lookup returns CDR1 ENHRY and CDR2 SYGVKD.

This clonotype was recorded a few times. The V gene is TRBV5-5, the J gene TRBJ1-1; D not resolved. This CDR3 comprises 14 residues. Trimming cost V 3 bases and J 2 bases, with 11 bases left between them. Germline loops: CDR1 SGHKS, CDR2 YYEKEE (reference sequence). The CDR3 region has the DNA TGTGCCAGCAGCTGGGCAGGCCCTAACACTGAAGCTTTCTTT. Translation gives CASSWAGPNTEAFF.

The J gene is TRBJ1-3, the V gene TRBV15; D gene unclear. The CDR3 loop spans 16 amino acids. CDR1 is LNHNV and CDR2 is YYDKDF in the germline V gene (reference sequence). V lost 1 base to trimming and J lost 5 bases, with 15 bases between them. The CDR3 DNA reads as TGTGCCACCAGCAGAGCTCGCGTGGGGAATCGAAACACCATATATTTT. The encoded protein is CATSRARVGNRNTIYF.

There are many counts of this clonotype. This chain links TRBV11-2 with TRBJ2-5; possibly TRBD2 for D (5 bases). The germline V gene encodes CDR1 SGHAT and CDR2 FQNNGV. The CDR3 sequence is 15 residues long. V gave up 0 bases and J gave up 5 bases, with 13 bases separating them. The CDR3 DNA reads as TGTGCCAGCAGCTTAGAGGGGTGGGAGCGGGAGACCCAGTACTTC. Translation gives CASSLEGWERETQYF.

The J gene is TRBJ1-5, the V gene TRBV12-5; D call uncertain. The germline V gene encodes CDR1 LGHNT and CDR2 FRNRAP. The V and J ends lost 2 bases and 2 bases respectively, with 10 bases between them. The CDR3 is 15 residues long. CDR3 in DNA: TGTGCTAGTGGTTTGATAAGGATAGGCAATCAGCCCCAGCATTTT. Translation gives CASGLIRIGNQPQHF.